This passage covers 21 T cell receptor beta chains from one sample sequenced in a study of cytomegalovirus exposure and HLA in healthy donors. With 60 Vbeta and 13 Jbeta primers, the PCR was carried out. TCRdb keeps only in-frame clones here, not all; method: immunoSEQ multiplex PCR. This repertoire shows 90,000 to 100,000 clones, roughly 78% found once; its top ten account for about 0.69%. Sequencing was performed on PBMCs. These receptors were taken from an older woman in good health and CMV-seronegative.

The rearrangement uses TRBV25-1 and TRBJ1-1; 7 bases are shared with TRBD1. Germline V lookup: CDR1 MGHDK, CDR2 SYGVNS. This CDR3 spans 13 amino acids. V lost 5 bases and J lost 7; bases outside the gene matches: 7. The CDR3 bases are TGTGCCAGCAGTAACACAGGGGCCTTTGAAGCTTTCTTT. Encoded protein: CASSNTGAFEAFF.

The chain combines TRBV18 with TRBJ2-7; TRBD2 matches at 7 bases. The V segment lost 6 bases and the J segment 0 bases; nucleotides outside the gene matches: 5. Germline lookup yields CDR1 KGHSH and CDR2 LQKENI. This CDR3 has 14 residues. CDR3 DNA: TGTGCCAGCTCCCCTGGACTAGTCTCCTACGAGCAGTACTTC. This sequence encodes CASSPGLVSYEQYF.

CDR3: CASSHRQGLADGYTF. The CDR3 bases are TGCGCCAGCAGCCACCGACAGGGGTTGGCAGATGGCTACACCTTC. This chain joins TRBV4-3 and TRBJ1-2; 8 bases align to TRBD1. V shed 3 bases and J 6 bases; nucleotides not matched to a gene: 9. The germline V gene encodes CDR1 LGHNA and CDR2 YSLEER. The CDR3 length is 15 residues.

This rearrangement joins TRBV4-1 to TRBJ1-1; D not resolved. CDR1 and CDR2 (germline): MGHRA, YSYEKL. The CDR3 runs 16 residues. V shed 4 bases and J shed 3 bases, with 18 bases lying between them. CDR3 loop: CASSPRTAGVDTEAFF. For the CDR3, the DNA is TGCGCCAGCAGCCCACGGACTGCCGGGGTCGACACTGAAGCTTTCTTT.

The gene calls are TRBV28 and TRBJ1-5, with TRBD1 matching 7 bases. With V trimmed by 7 bases and J by 4 bases, 7 bases remained unmatched. The CDR3 totals 14 residues. Germline V CDR1 and CDR2: MDHEN, SYDVKM. DNA for the CDR3: TGTGCCAGCATTACTGGGACAGCTAATCAGCCCCAGCATTTT. It encodes CASITGTANQPQHF.

This chain joins TRBV7-2 and TRBJ2-1; possibly TRBD1 for D (5 bases). Trimming cost V 1 base and J 5 bases, with 6 bases left between them. The CDR3 covers 13 residues. CDR1 and CDR2 from the germline V gene are SGHTA and FQGNSA. CDR3 in amino acids: CASSLGRDNEQFF. As DNA, the CDR3 is TGTGCCAGCAGCTTAGGCAGGGACAATGAGCAGTTCTTC.

This chain uses TRBV9 with TRBJ1-3, with 9 positions matching TRBD1. Per the germline V gene, CDR1 is SGDLS and CDR2 is YYNGEE. The CDR3 totals 16 residues. With V trimmed by 2 bases and J by 0 bases, 3 bases remained unmatched. CDR3 in amino acids: CASSVADRGSGNTIYF. As DNA, the CDR3 is TGTGCCAGCAGCGTCGCGGACAGGGGCTCTGGAAACACCATATATTTT.

The chain uses TRBV7-9 and TRBJ2-7, with TRBD2 matching over 10 bases. The J segment lost 1 base and the V segment lost 6 bases, leaving 6 bases of the junction unmatched. The CDR3 is 15 residues long. Germline V CDR1 and CDR2: SEHNR, FQNEAQ (reference sequence). For the CDR3, the DNA is TGTGCCAGCAGTCTACAGCGGGAGGGGTCCTACGAGCAGTACTTC. Translating gives CASSLQREGSYEQYF.

This sequence joins TRBV29-1 and TRBJ1-1, with 9 bases lining up with TRBD1. V trimming: 3 bases; J trimming: 4 bases; junction bases outside the gene matches: 3. Germline V gives CDR1 SQVTM, CDR2 ANQGSEA. The length of the CDR3 is 13 residues. CDR3 loop: CSVDQDRGTEAFF. The CDR3 region has the DNA TGCAGCGTTGATCAGGACAGGGGCACTGAAGCTTTCTTT.

The CDR3 DNA reads as TGCGCCAGCAGCCAACCTGGACAGGGGCGGGGGAAAAAACTGTTTTTT. Its protein is CASSQPGQGRGKKLFF. This chain joins TRBV4-1 and TRBJ1-4; TRBD1 agrees at 9 bases. The ends lost 2 bases at V and 9 bases at J; junction bases unmatched: 10. CDR3 size: 16 residues. CDR1 and CDR2 from the germline V gene are MGHRA and YSYEKL.

The chain uses TRBV4-3 and TRBJ2-3; 10 bases line up with TRBD2. Trimming at V came to 2 bases and at J to 1 base, leaving 3 bases not matched to a gene. The CDR3 has 16 amino acids. The germline CDR1 and CDR2 sequences are LGHNA and YSLEER. CDR3 protein: CASSQFGTSGTDTQYF. The CDR3 DNA is TGCGCCAGCAGCCAATTTGGGACTAGCGGCACAGATACGCAGTATTTT.

J is TRBJ2-1 and V is TRBV29-1; 10 nucleotides agree with TRBD2. The V gene's germline CDR1 is SQVTM and CDR2 ANQGSEA. Unmatched junction bases numbered 3, after V lost 4 bases and J lost 3 bases. The CDR3 extends over 14 amino acids. The CDR3 region is CSVATSGFYNEQFF. CDR3 sequence (DNA): TGCAGCGTTGCGACTAGCGGGTTCTACAATGAGCAGTTCTTC.

The gene calls are TRBV2 and TRBJ2-7; D possibly corresponds to TRBD1 (6 bases). CDR1 and CDR2 from the germline V gene are SNHLY and FYNNEI. The V end was cut by 4 bases, the J end by 4 bases, with 14 bases between. The CDR3 is made up of 14 amino acids. CDR3 loop: CASSVNRVTYEQYF. In DNA form, the CDR3 reads TGTGCCAGCAGTGTTAACAGGGTAACTTACGAGCAGTACTTC.

This rearrangement joins TRBV7-9 to TRBJ2-7; 8 bases are a match to TRBD2. There are 17 residues in the CDR3. Germline lookup yields CDR1 SEHNR and CDR2 FQNEAQ (reference sequence). Losses at the gene ends were 5 bases for V and 2 bases for J; bases not matched to a gene: 14. The CDR3 region is CASSPVGGQRGTYEQYF. DNA for the CDR3: TGTGCCAGCAGCCCGGTGGGGGGGCAGCGGGGGACCTACGAGCAGTACTTC.

This chain connects TRBV7-9 to TRBJ2-7; D not resolved. Between the trimmed V and J ends, which lost 4 bases and 0 bases, there was a span of 13 bases. The CDR3 consists of 15 residues. Germline assignment: CDR1 SEHNR and CDR2 FQNEAQ (reference sequence). CDR3 residues: CASSSIRSYSYEQYF. DNA for the CDR3: TGTGCCAGCAGCTCCATCAGGTCTTACTCCTACGAGCAGTACTTC.

The genes are TRBV29-1 and TRBJ1-4; D is undetermined. CDR3 size: 15 residues. Germline V CDR1 and CDR2: SQVTM, ANQGSEA. Trimming removed 6 bases at V and 5 bases at J, with 19 bases between. The chain's CDR3 is CSVGRAGRMNEKLFF. The CDR3 DNA reads as TGCAGCGTGGGAAGGGCGGGCAGGATGAATGAAAAACTGTTTTTT.

The genes are TRBV30 and TRBJ1-2; 7 nucleotides line up with TRBD1. This CDR3 has 12 amino acids. Germline V gene sequence: CDR1 GTSNPN, CDR2 SVGIG (reference sequence). V was clipped by 4 bases and J by 6 bases; unmatched bases: 5. The CDR3 region has the DNA TGTGCCTGGACCCGACAGGGACATGGCTACACCTTC. It codes for CAWTRQGHGYTF.

For the CDR3, the DNA is TGTGCCAGCAGCCCTCGGGACAGCTTCTCCTACGAGCAGTACTTC. This sequence encodes CASSPRDSFSYEQYF. The chain employs TRBV6-5 and TRBJ2-7; 7 nucleotides agree with TRBD1. The CDR3 has 15 amino acids. Trimming took 6 bases from V and 0 from J; bases not matched to a gene: 8. Germline loops: CDR1 MNHEY, CDR2 SVGAGI.

This chain joins TRBV5-6 and TRBJ2-7; 9 bases match TRBD1. Germline V lookup: CDR1 SGHDT, CDR2 YYEEEE. J was trimmed by 3 bases and V by 3 bases; bases with no gene match: 7. The CDR3 is 15 residues long. The CDR3 sequence: CASSSVGTGYYEQYF. CDR3 DNA: TGTGCCAGCAGCTCGGTGGGGACAGGGTACTACGAGCAGTACTTC.

The chain has TRBV6-4 and TRBJ1-1; unclear D gene. The CDR3 has 13 amino acids. V dropped 6 bases and J dropped 0 bases, with 8 bases sitting between them. Germline CDR1 MRHNA, CDR2 SNTAGT. The CDR3 sequence is CASRFQMNTEAFF. The CDR3 nucleotides are TGTGCCAGCAGATTCCAGATGAACACTGAAGCTTTCTTT.

This clone was found once. This sequence joins TRBV9 and TRBJ1-4, with D tentatively TRBD1 (6 bases). This CDR3 has 17 amino acids. Trimming took 4 bases from V and 6 from J, leaving 22 bases between them. Germline CDR1 and CDR2: SGDLS and YYNGEE. CDR3 nucleotide sequence: TGTGCCAGCAGCTTAGGCGGGGGCGCCCGCGGGGATGAAAAACTGTTTTTT. It codes for CASSLGGGARGDEKLFF.